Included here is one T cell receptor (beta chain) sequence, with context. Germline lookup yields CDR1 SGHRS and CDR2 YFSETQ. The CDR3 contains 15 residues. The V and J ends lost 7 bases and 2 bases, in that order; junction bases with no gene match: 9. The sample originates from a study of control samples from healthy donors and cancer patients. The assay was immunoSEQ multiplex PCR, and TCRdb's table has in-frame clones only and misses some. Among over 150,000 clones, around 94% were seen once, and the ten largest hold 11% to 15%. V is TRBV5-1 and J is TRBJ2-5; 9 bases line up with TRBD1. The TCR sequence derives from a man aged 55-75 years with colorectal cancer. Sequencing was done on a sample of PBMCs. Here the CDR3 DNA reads TGCGCCAGCGGGGGACAGGGAGGGCGGCAAGAGACCCAGTACTTC. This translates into CASGGQGGRQETQYF.